This TCR beta chain was documented in a study of T cell responses to AZD1222 COVID-19 vaccine. With 4 bases removed from V and 8 bases from J, the gap between germline ends came to 14 bases. Looked up from germline, CDR1 is KGHSH and CDR2 is LQKENI. The CDR3 spans 14 residues. Sequencing was performed with immunoSEQ multiplex PCR; in TCRdb, only in-frame clones are kept and a portion is missing. The table shows 90,000 to 120,000 clones, with more than 70% occurring only once. V is TRBV18 and J is TRBJ2-2; TRBD1 or TRBD2 may be the D gene (6 bases each). The receptor was derived from an adult in good health. Specimen: peripheral blood, collected on day 0 of AZD1222 vaccination. CDR3 nucleotides: TGTGCCAGCTCACTCCGGGGGCAGGAAGGGGAGCTGTTTTTT. This sequence encodes CASSLRGQEGELFF.